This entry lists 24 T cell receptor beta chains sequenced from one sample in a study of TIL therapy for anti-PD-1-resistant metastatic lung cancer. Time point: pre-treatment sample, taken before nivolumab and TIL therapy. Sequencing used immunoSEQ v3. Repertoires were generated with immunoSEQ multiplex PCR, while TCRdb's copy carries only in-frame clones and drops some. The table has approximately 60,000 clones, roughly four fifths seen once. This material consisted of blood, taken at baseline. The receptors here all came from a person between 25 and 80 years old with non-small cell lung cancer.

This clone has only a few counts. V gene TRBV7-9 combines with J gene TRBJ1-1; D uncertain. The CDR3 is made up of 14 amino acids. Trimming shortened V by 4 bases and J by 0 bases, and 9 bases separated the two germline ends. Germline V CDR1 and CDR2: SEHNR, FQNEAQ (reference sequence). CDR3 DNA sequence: TGTGCCAGCAGCTCAAGAGATGTGAACACTGAAGCTTTCTTT. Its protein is CASSSRDVNTEAFF.

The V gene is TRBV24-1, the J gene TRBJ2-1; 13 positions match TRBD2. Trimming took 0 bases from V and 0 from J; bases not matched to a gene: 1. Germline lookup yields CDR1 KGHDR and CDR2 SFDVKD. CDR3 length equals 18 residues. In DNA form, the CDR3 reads TGTGCCACCAGTGATTTGCGGACTAGCGGGAGCTCCTACAATGAGCAGTTCTTC. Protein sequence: CATSDLRTSGSSYNEQFF.

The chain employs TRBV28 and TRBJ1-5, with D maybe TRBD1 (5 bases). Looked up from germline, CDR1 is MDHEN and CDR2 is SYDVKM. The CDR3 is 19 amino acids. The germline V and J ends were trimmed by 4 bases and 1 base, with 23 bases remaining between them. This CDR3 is CASSSFEDLQDYSNQPQHF. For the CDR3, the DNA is TGTGCCAGCAGTTCGTTCGAGGACTTACAGGATTACAGCAATCAGCCCCAGCATTTT.

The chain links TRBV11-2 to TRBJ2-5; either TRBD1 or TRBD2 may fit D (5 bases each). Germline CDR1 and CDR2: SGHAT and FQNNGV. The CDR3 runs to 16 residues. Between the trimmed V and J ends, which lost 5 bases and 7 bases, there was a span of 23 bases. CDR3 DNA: TGTGCCAGCAGCATACTCCGGGGCCGGCGGCCGGGGACCCAGTACTTC. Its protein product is CASSILRGRRPGTQYF.

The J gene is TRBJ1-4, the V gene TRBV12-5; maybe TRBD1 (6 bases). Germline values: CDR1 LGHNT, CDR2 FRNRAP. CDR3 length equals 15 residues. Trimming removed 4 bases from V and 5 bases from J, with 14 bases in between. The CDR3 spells CASGSGQSLNEKLFF. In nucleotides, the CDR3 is TGTGCTAGTGGTTCCGGACAGAGCCTAAATGAAAAACTGTTTTTT.

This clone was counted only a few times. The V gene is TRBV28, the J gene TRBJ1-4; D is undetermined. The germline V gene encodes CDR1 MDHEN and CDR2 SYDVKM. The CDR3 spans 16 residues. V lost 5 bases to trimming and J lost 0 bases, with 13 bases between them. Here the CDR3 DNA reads TGTGCCAGCAGTCCTGGGAAGGGAGCAACTAATGAAAAACTGTTTTTT. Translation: CASSPGKGATNEKLFF.

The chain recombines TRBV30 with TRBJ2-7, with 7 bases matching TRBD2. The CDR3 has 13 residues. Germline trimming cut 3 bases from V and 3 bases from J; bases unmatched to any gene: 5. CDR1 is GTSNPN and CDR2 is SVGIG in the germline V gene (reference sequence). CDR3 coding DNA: TGTGCCTGGAGCTTCACTAGCGTCTACGAGCAGTACTTC. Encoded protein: CAWSFTSVYEQYF.

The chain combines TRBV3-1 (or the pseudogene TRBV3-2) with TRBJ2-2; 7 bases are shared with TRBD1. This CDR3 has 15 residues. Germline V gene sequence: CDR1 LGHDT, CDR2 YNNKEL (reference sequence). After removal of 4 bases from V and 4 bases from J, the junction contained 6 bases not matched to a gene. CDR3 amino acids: CASSPKRQGTGELFF. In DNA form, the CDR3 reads TGTGCCAGCAGCCCGAAAAGACAGGGCACCGGGGAGCTGTTTTTT.

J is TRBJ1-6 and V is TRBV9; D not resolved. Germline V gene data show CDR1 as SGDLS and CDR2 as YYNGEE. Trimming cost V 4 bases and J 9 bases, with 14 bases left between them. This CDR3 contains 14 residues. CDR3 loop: CASSFRTTGSPLHF. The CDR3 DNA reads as TGTGCCAGCAGCTTCCGAACGACCGGTTCACCCCTCCACTTT.

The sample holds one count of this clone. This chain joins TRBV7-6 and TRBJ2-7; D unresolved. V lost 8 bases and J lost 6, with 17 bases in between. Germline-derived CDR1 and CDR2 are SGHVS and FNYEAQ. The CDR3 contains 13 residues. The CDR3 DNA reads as TGTGCCAGCGCGACAATACACAGAGGCGAGCAGTACTTC. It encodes CASATIHRGEQYF.

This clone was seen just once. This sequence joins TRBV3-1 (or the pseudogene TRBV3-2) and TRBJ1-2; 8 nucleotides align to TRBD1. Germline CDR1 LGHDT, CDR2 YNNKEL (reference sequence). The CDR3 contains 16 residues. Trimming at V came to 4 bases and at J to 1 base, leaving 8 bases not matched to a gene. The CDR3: CASSPSDRGGNYGYTF. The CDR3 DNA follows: TGTGCCAGCAGCCCATCCGACAGGGGAGGTAACTATGGCTACACCTTC.

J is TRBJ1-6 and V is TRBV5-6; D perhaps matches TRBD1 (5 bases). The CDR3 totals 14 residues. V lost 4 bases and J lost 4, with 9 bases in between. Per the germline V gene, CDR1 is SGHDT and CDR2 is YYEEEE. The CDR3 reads CASSPGGYNSPLHF. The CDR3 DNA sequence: TGTGCCAGCAGCCCCGGGGGTTATAATTCACCCCTCCACTTT. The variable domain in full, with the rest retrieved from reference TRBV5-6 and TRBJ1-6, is DAGVTQSPTHLIKTRGQQVTLRCSPKSGHDTVSWYQQALGQGPQFIFQYYEEEERQRGNFPDRFSGHQFPNYSSELNVNALLLGDSALYLCASSPGGYNSPLHFGNGTRLTVT.

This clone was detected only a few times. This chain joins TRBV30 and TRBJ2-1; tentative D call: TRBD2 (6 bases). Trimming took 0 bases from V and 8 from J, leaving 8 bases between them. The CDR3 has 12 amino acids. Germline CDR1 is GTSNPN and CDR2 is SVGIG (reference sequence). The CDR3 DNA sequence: TGTGCCTGGAGTGTACCGGGGGATGAGCAGTTCTTC. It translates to CAWSVPGDEQFF. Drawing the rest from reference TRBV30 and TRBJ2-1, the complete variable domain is SQTIHQWPATLVQPVGSPLSLECTVEGTSNPNLYWYRQAAGRGLQLLFYSVGIGQISSEVPQNLSASRPQDRQFILSSKKLLLSDSGFYLCAWSVPGDEQFFGPGTRLTVL.

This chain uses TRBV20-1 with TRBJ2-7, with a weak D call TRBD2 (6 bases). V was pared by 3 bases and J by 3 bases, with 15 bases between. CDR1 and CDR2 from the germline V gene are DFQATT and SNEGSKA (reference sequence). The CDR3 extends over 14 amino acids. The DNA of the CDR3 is TGCAGTGCTAGTCTTTGGGGGGAGAGCTACGAGCAGTACTTC. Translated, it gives CSASLWGESYEQYF.

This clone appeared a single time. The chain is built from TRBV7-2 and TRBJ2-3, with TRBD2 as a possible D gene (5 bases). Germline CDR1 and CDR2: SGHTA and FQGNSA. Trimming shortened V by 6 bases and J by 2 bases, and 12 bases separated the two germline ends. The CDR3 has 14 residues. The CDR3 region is CASSSALHTDTQYF. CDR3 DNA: TGTGCCAGCAGTAGCGCGCTTCACACAGATACGCAGTATTTT. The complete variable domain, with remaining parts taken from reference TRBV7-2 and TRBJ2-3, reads GAGVSQSPSNKVTEKGKDVELRCDPISGHTALYWYRQSLGQGLEFLIYFQGNSAPDKSGLPSDRFSAERTGGSVSTLTIQRTQQEDSAVYLCASSSALHTDTQYFGPGTRLTVL.

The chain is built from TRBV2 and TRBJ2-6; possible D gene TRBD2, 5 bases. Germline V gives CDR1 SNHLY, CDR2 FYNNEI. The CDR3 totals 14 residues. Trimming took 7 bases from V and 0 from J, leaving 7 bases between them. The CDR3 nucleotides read TGTGCCAGCATCCGGGACTCTGGGGCCAACGTCCTGACTTTC. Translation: CASIRDSGANVLTF.

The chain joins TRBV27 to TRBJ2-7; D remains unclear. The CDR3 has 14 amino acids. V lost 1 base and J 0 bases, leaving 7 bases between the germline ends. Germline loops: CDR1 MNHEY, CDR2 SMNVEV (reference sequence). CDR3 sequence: CASSLWESSYEQYF. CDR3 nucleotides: TGTGCCAGCAGTTTATGGGAAAGCTCCTACGAGCAGTACTTC.

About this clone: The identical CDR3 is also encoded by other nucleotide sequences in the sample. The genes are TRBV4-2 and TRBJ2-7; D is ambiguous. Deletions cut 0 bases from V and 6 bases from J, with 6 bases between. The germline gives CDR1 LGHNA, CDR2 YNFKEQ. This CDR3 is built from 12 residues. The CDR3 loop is CASSQESGEQYF. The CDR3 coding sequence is TGTGCCAGCAGCCAAGAGAGTGGCGAGCAGTACTTC.

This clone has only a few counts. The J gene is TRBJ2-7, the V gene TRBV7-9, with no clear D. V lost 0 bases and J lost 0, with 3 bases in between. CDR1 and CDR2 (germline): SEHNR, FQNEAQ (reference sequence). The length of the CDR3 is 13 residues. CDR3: CASSLAASYEQYF. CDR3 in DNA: TGTGCCAGCAGCTTAGCGGCCTCCTACGAGCAGTACTTC.

CDR3: CASSPFEGRNTGELFF. The CDR3 DNA follows: TGTGCCAGCAGCCCATTTGAGGGGCGGAACACCGGGGAGCTGTTTTTT. This sequence joins TRBV7-2 and TRBJ2-2; D may be TRBD1 or TRBD2 (5 bases each). The CDR3 has 16 amino acids. CDR1 SGHTA and CDR2 FQGNSA come from the germline V gene. Between the trimmed V and J ends, which lost 5 bases and 1 base, there was a span of 14 bases.

The CDR3 region has the DNA TGTGCCAGTAGCCCGGGACAGGGGTTGACCTATAATTCACCCCTCCACTTT. Residues: CASSPGQGLTYNSPLHF. The gene calls are TRBV19 and TRBJ1-6; TRBD1 matches 10 bases. CDR1 and CDR2 (germline): LNHDA, SQIVND (reference sequence). V was pared by 6 bases and J by 2 bases, with 7 bases of the junction left unmatched. This CDR3 has 17 amino acids.

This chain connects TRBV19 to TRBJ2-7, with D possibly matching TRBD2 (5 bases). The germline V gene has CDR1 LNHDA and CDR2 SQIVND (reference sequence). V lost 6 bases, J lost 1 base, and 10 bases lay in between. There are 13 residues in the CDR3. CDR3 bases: TGTGCCAGTAGCCCTAGCAGGTCCTACGAGCAGTACTTC. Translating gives CASSPSRSYEQYF.

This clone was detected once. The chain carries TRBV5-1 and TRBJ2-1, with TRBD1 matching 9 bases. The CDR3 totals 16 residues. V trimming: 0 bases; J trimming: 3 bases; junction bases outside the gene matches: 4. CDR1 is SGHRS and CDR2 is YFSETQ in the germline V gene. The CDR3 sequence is CASSLVQGARYNEQFF. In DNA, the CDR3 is TGCGCCAGCAGCTTGGTACAGGGGGCTCGCTACAATGAGCAGTTCTTC. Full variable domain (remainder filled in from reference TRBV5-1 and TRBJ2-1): KAGVTQTPRYLIKTRGQQVTLSCSPISGHRSVSWYQQTPGQGLQFLFEYFSETQRNKGNFPGRFSGRQFSNSRSEMNVSTLELGDSALYLCASSLVQGARYNEQFFGPGTRLTVL.

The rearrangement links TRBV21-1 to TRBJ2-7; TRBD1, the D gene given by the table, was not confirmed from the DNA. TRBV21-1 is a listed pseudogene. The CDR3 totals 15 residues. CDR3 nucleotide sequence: TGTGCCAGCAGCAAAGGACAGCCTTCCTCCTACGAGCAGTACTTC. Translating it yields CASSKGQPSSYEQYF.